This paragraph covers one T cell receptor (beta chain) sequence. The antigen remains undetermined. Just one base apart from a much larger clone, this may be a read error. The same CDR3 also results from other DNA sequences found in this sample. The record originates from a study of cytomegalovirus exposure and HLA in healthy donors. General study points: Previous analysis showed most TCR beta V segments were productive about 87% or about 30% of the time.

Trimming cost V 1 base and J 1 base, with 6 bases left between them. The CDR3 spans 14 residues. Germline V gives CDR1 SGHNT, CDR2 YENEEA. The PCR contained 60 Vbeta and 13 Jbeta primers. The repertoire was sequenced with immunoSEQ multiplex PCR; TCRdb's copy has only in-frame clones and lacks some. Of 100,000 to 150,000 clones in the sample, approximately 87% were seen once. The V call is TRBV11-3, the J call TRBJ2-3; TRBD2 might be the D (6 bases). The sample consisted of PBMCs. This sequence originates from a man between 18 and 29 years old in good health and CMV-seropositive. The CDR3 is CASSLGGGTDTQYF. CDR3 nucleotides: TGTGCCAGCAGCTTAGGCGGGGGCACAGATACGCAGTATTTT.